These 5 T cell receptor beta chains came from one sample sequenced in a study of blood T cells in healthy people across ages. Next came a second PCR, run for about 7 to 11 cycles, which used a sample-barcoded 5' primer along with a J-beta primer mix. TCRdb itself ran the 5' RACE reads through MiXCR, one entry per CDR3 protein. The repertoire has 1,500,000 or so distinct CDR3 sequences, approximately 43% of them found once; the top ten carry about 3.8%. Input material: blood. These receptors were taken from a woman aged 18-35 years in good health.

This clonotype was seen a handful of times. The genes are TRBV6-5 and TRBJ2-1; 11 positions match TRBD2. Germline trimming cut 5 bases from V and 3 bases from J; bases unmatched to any gene: 6. Germline CDR1 reads MNHEY; CDR2 reads SVGAGI. The length of the CDR3 is 16 residues. Here the CDR3 reads CASSTTSGVFYNEQFF. In nucleotides, the CDR3 is TGTGCCAGCAGTACGACTAGCGGGGTTTTCTACAATGAGCAGTTCTTC.

This clonotype was picked up one time. The chain couples TRBV10-3 to TRBJ1-1; no definite D call. V was clipped by 6 bases and J by 6 bases, with 14 bases between them. The germline gives CDR1 ENHRY, CDR2 SYGVKD. The CDR3 sequence is 13 residues long. The CDR3 here is CAISGLEWAEAFF. As DNA, the CDR3 is TGTGCCATCAGCGGACTGGAGTGGGCTGAAGCTTTCTTT.

For this clonotype: A read error may account for a junction end that differs from germline. J is TRBJ2-2 and V is TRBV29-1; D could derive from TRBD1 or TRBD2 (6 bases each). Germline CDR1 and CDR2: SQVTM and ANQGSEA. CDR3 length equals 14 residues. This chain's CDR3 is CSVDRGYNTGGLFF. DNA of the CDR3: TGCAGCGTTGATAGGGGGTACAACACCGGGGGGCTGTTTTTT.

The chain uses TRBV7-2 and TRBJ2-1, with D perhaps TRBD2 (6 bases). Germline V gives CDR1 SGHTA, CDR2 FQGNSA. CDR3 size: 16 residues. Trimming removed 2 bases from V and 5 bases from J, with 16 bases in between. The CDR3 spells CASSLRTGLTHNEQFF. CDR3 in DNA: TGTGCCAGCAGCTTAAGGACGGGACTTACCCACAATGAGCAGTTCTTC.

V is TRBV7-2 and J is TRBJ2-5, with 12 bases that match TRBD2. V was pared by 6 bases and J by 5 bases, with 7 bases of the junction left unmatched. This CDR3 spans 15 amino acids. Germline assignment: CDR1 SGHTA and CDR2 FQGNSA. The CDR3 loop reads CASRHRLAGVETQYF. In DNA, the CDR3 is TGTGCCAGCAGACACAGACTAGCGGGAGTGGAGACCCAGTACTTC.